The 4 T cell receptor beta chains in this list originate from one sample, sequenced in a study of T cell repertoires and HLA-DP antigens. These receptors' targets are unknown. Data came from immunoSEQ multiplex PCR; TCRdb stores just in-frame clones and leaves some out. The sample comprises about 110,000 clones, over 90% of which are singletons, and about 0.25% rests with the top ten. The sample taken for sequencing was CD4+ T cells from PBMCs. The receptors derive from a woman in her late teens or twenties in good health and CMV-seronegative.

V usage is TRBV6-5 and J usage is TRBJ2-7; no clear D. CDR1 is MNHEY, CDR2 SVGAGI, per germline. The CDR3 is made up of 11 amino acids. V was trimmed by 5 bases and J by 6 bases, leaving 8 bases between them. The CDR3 sequence: CASSPYTEQYF. Written as DNA, the CDR3 is TGTGCCAGCAGTCCCTACACCGAGCAGTACTTC.

The chain joins TRBV29-1 to TRBJ1-2, with no clear D. Trimming pared 4 bases from V and 0 bases from J, leaving 12 bases between. The CDR3 spans 14 residues. From germline, CDR1 is SQVTM and CDR2 ANQGSEA. The CDR3 DNA follows: TGCAGCGTTGCCGGGAGTTCGGCTAACTATGGCTACACCTTC. As protein: CSVAGSSANYGYTF.

This chain uses TRBV7-2 with TRBJ2-1; TRBD2 is a possible D gene (6 bases). The germline V gene encodes CDR1 SGHTA and CDR2 FQGNSA. Trimming removed 2 bases at V and 7 bases at J, with 12 bases between. The length of the CDR3 is 14 residues. CDR3 residues: CASSLWRGTNEQFF. The DNA of the CDR3 is TGTGCCAGCAGCTTATGGAGGGGCACTAATGAGCAGTTCTTC.

This rearrangement joins TRBV5-6 to TRBJ1-2; 8 bases are shared with TRBD1. This CDR3 is built from 14 residues. V lost 4 bases and J lost 3; bases outside the gene matches: 5. The germline V gene encodes CDR1 SGHDT and CDR2 YYEEEE. The CDR3 spells CASSPVQGDYGYTF. CDR3 DNA sequence: TGTGCCAGCAGCCCCGTACAGGGGGACTATGGCTACACCTTC.